The 27 T cell receptor beta chains below come from one sample, sequenced in a study of identical twins. TCRdb used MiXCR to reprocess the 5' RACE reads, holding one entry per CDR3 protein. Counted here are some 690,000 distinct CDR3 sequences, approximately 21% occurring once; the ten biggest clones make up over 4%. These data also featured in a second study, about T cells expressing NK-cell markers.

The source material was PBMCs. Receptor source: a woman aged 18-35 years in good health.

This clonotype was seen more than once but under ten times. The chain joins TRBV20-1 to TRBJ2-6; D uncertain. CDR1 and CDR2 (germline): DFQATT, SNEGSKA (reference sequence). The V end was cut by 3 bases, the J end by 0 bases, with 12 bases between. The CDR3 loop spans 16 amino acids. The CDR3 bases are TGCAGTGCTAGGAACAGTGCTACCTCTGGGGCCAACGTCCTGACTTTC. As protein: CSARNSATSGANVLTF.

This clonotype was counted a few times. The chain has TRBV6-5 and TRBJ2-1, with D uncertain. The germline CDR1 and CDR2 sequences are MNHEY and SVGAGI. This CDR3 is 13 amino acids long. V lost 5 bases, J lost 1 base, and 6 bases lay in between. CDR3 amino acids: CASSHGSYNEQFF. CDR3 DNA: TGTGCCAGCAGTCACGGATCCTACAATGAGCAGTTCTTC.

The V call is TRBV28, the J call TRBJ2-5, with D perhaps TRBD2 (6 bases). CDR1 and CDR2 (germline): MDHEN, SYDVKM. The ends were cut back, 6 bases at V and 4 bases at J, with 12 bases in the middle. This CDR3 region has 13 residues. CDR3 coding DNA: TGTGCCAGCAGCTCAGGCGGGGTAGAGACCCAGTACTTC. This translates into CASSSGGVETQYF.

This chain uses TRBV11-3 with TRBJ2-3; D call uncertain. This CDR3 region has 15 residues. Germline CDR1 reads SGHNT; CDR2 reads YENEEA. Trimming shortened V by 6 bases and J by 0 bases, and 13 bases separated the two germline ends. For the CDR3, the DNA is TGTGCCAGCAGTTTCCTGAGGTCCAGCACAGATACGCAGTATTTT. Its translation is CASSFLRSSTDTQYF. Drawing the rest from reference TRBV11-3 and TRBJ2-3, the complete variable domain is EAGVVQSPRYKIIEKKQPVAFWCNPISGHNTLYWYLQNLGQGPELLIRYENEEAVDDSQLPKDRFSAERLKGVDSTLKIQPAELGDSAVYLCASSFLRSSTDTQYFGPGTRLTVL.

The chain couples TRBV9 to TRBJ2-1; D gene unclear. The length of the CDR3 is 15 residues. The germline V gene has CDR1 SGDLS and CDR2 YYNGEE. Trimming cost V 0 bases and J 2 bases, with 9 bases left between them. The CDR3 nucleotides read TGTGCCAGCAGCGTAGACGGACCCGCCTACAATGAGCAGTTCTTC. This encodes CASSVDGPAYNEQFF. Complete variable domain (other parts from reference TRBV9 and TRBJ2-1): DSGVTQTPKHLITATGQRVTLRCSPRSGDLSVYWYQQSLDQGLQFLIQYYNGEERAKGNILERFSAQQFPDLHSELNLSSLELGDSALYFCASSVDGPAYNEQFFGPGTRLTVL.

This clonotype was counted a few times. The V gene is TRBV12-3 or TRBV12-4, the J gene TRBJ2-3, with TRBD2 matching over 7 bases. Trimming took 4 bases from V and 0 from J; bases not matched to a gene: 4. The CDR3 spans 15 residues. Written as DNA, the CDR3 is TGTGCCAGCAGTTCCGGGGGGTCTAGCACAGATACGCAGTATTTT. Encoded protein: CASSSGGSSTDTQYF.

This clonotype was picked up a small number of times. This rearrangement joins TRBV19 to TRBJ2-1; a possible D gene is TRBD2 (6 bases). V was trimmed by 6 bases and J by 4 bases, leaving 16 bases between them. From germline, CDR1 is LNHDA and CDR2 SQIVND (reference sequence). The CDR3 spans 15 residues. In DNA form, the CDR3 reads TGTGCCAGTAGCCCCCGGGGGATCACGTACAATGAGCAGTTCTTC. Translated, it gives CASSPRGITYNEQFF.

This clonotype was recorded many times. CDR3 loop: CASSNRQGGQETQYF. The CDR3 DNA reads TGTGCCAGCAGCAACAGACAGGGGGGTCAAGAGACCCAGTACTTC. V is TRBV11-2 and J is TRBJ2-5; 9 bases match TRBD1. Germline CDR1 SGHAT, CDR2 FQNNGV. The V gene end was trimmed by 5 bases and the J gene end by 2 bases; junction bases not matched to a gene: 6. The CDR3 runs 15 residues.

The table lists this clonotype with many counts. V gene TRBV2 combines with J gene TRBJ1-5; 7 bases fit TRBD1. The trim removed 6 bases at V and 7 bases at J, leaving 12 bases unmatched. The CDR3 consists of 15 residues. Germline V gene data show CDR1 as SNHLY and CDR2 as FYNNEI. CDR3 coding DNA: TGTGCCAGCAGGTCGACAGGGCTGGTCGTGCAGCCCCAGCATTTT. It encodes CASRSTGLVVQPQHF.

J is TRBJ2-5 and V is TRBV6-5; no reliable D call. Germline CDR1 and CDR2: MNHEY and SVGAGI. The length of the CDR3 is 14 residues. V lost 4 bases, J lost 3 bases, and 12 bases lay in between. DNA of the CDR3: TGTGCCAGCAGTTCCGGTTCCCGAAAAGAGACCCAGTACTTC. Translating it yields CASSSGSRKETQYF.

This clonotype was detected many times. An end of the junction differs from the germline gene, which may be a read error. The chain links TRBV5-1 to TRBJ2-1; D might be TRBD2 (6 bases). Germline V gene sequence: CDR1 SGHRS, CDR2 YFSETQ. CDR3 length: 14 residues. CDR3 nucleotides: TGTGCCAGCAGTTTCGGGGGCTCCTACAATGAGCAGTTCTTC. Its translation: CASSFGGSYNEQFF. The full variable domain, rest sourced from reference TRBV5-1 and TRBJ2-1, is KAGVTQTPRYLIKTRGQQVTLSCSPISGHRSVSWYQQTPGQGLQFLFEYFSETQRNKGNFPGRFSGRQFSNSRSEMNVSTLELGDSALYLCASSFGGSYNEQFFGPGTRLTVL.

A few counts support this clonotype. This chain joins TRBV6-1 and TRBJ2-3; TRBD1 aligns across 8 bases. This CDR3 region has 15 residues. The V and J ends lost 6 bases and 4 bases, in that order; junction bases with no gene match: 9. The germline V gene has CDR1 MNHNS and CDR2 SASEGT. The CDR3 DNA reads TGTGCCAGCAGAAACAGGGGGATAGGATCAGATACGCAGTATTTT. It specifies CASRNRGIGSDTQYF.

This clonotype was picked up a small number of times. The chain carries TRBV21-1 and TRBJ2-7; the listed D gene, TRBD1, was not tested against the DNA. TRBV21-1 is annotated as a pseudogene. The CDR3 is made up of 12 amino acids. CDR3: CASLGPAFGQYF. CDR3 coding DNA: TGTGCCAGCTTGGGGCCAGCGTTCGGGCAGTACTTC.

This clonotype has more than one count but fewer than ten. V usage is TRBV7-9 and J usage is TRBJ2-1; no firm D call. Trimming pared 3 bases from V and 12 bases from J, leaving 9 bases between. CDR1 and CDR2 (germline): SEHNR, FQNEAQ (reference sequence). This CDR3 is 11 amino acids long. The CDR3 is CASSLYDRQFF. The CDR3 DNA reads as TGTGCCAGCAGCTTGTATGACCGGCAGTTCTTC.

This chain connects TRBV9 to TRBJ2-1; 12 nucleotides match TRBD2. The trim removed 0 bases at V and 0 bases at J, leaving 4 bases unmatched. The germline V gene encodes CDR1 SGDLS and CDR2 YYNGEE. This CDR3 contains 18 residues. The CDR3 sequence: CASSVARLAGDSYNEQFF. The CDR3 DNA sequence: TGTGCCAGCAGCGTAGCAAGACTAGCGGGAGACTCCTACAATGAGCAGTTCTTC. The full variable domain, rest sourced from reference TRBV9 and TRBJ2-1, is DSGVTQTPKHLITATGQRVTLRCSPRSGDLSVYWYQQSLDQGLQFLIQYYNGEERAKGNILERFSAQQFPDLHSELNLSSLELGDSALYFCASSVARLAGDSYNEQFFGPGTRLTVL.

This clonotype occurred once. The chain employs TRBV2 and TRBJ2-3, with D unresolved. Germline values: CDR1 SNHLY, CDR2 FYNNEI. The CDR3 is 16 amino acids. V was shortened by 7 bases and J by 0 bases, with 17 bases between the two germline ends. The CDR3 protein is CASIWSPSASTDTQYF. The CDR3 bases are TGTGCCAGCATCTGGTCCCCCTCGGCTAGCACAGATACGCAGTATTTT.

This clonotype was seen a handful of times. V gene TRBV5-1 combines with J gene TRBJ1-1; D is unresolved. The germline V gene encodes CDR1 SGHRS and CDR2 YFSETQ. The CDR3 has 14 amino acids. V was pared by 5 bases and J by 3 bases, with 14 bases between. CDR3 in DNA: TGCGCCAGCAGGCCCCGGGAGAAGGACACTGAAGCTTTCTTT. This gives the protein CASRPREKDTEAFF.

This clonotype was detected only a few times. This rearrangement joins TRBV4-1 to TRBJ1-1; 10 bases match TRBD1. Looked up from germline, CDR1 is MGHRA and CDR2 is YSYEKL. Trimming at V came to 4 bases and at J to 6 bases, leaving 2 bases not matched to a gene. CDR3 length equals 13 residues. Here the CDR3 reads CASSRQGASEAFF. CDR3 coding DNA: TGCGCCAGCAGCCGACAGGGGGCTTCTGAAGCTTTCTTT.

There are a few counts of this clonotype. The V gene is TRBV4-3, the J gene TRBJ2-6; D remains ambiguous. V was pared by 0 bases and J by 0 bases, with 18 bases between. This CDR3 is 20 amino acids long. Germline loops: CDR1 LGHNA, CDR2 YSLEER. The CDR3 reads CASSQEGWTGSSSGANVLTF. The DNA of the CDR3 is TGCGCCAGCAGCCAAGAAGGTTGGACGGGTTCAAGCTCTGGGGCCAACGTCCTGACTTTC.

This clonotype has more than one count but fewer than ten. Mismatch with germline at one junction end may stem from a read error. The chain recombines TRBV6-2 or TRBV6-3 with TRBJ2-6, with D maybe TRBD2 (5 bases). This CDR3 has 17 amino acids. Germline CDR1 MNHEY, CDR2 SVGEGT. For the CDR3, the DNA is TGTGCCAGGAGTTCGGCATTAGACTACTCTGGGGCCAACGTCCTGACTTTC. Translated: CARSSALDYSGANVLTF.

This clonotype was found a few times. V usage is TRBV20-1 and J usage is TRBJ2-7; D might be TRBD1 or TRBD2, each matching 5 bases. CDR1 DFQATT and CDR2 SNEGSKA come from the germline V gene (reference sequence). Trimming removed 0 bases at V and 7 bases at J, with 13 bases between. CDR3 length equals 13 residues. CDR3 nucleotide sequence: TGCAGTGCTAGAGAGGGGGTAGTGGGGGAGCAGTACTTC. Translation gives CSAREGVVGEQYF.

This clonotype was found a few times. The chain links TRBV12-3 or TRBV12-4 to TRBJ2-3, with TRBD2 matching over 11 bases. J was trimmed by 12 bases and V by 7 bases; bases with no gene match: 6. This CDR3 is built from 12 residues. The CDR3 reads CASIRTSGPQYF. Written as DNA, the CDR3 is TGTGCCAGCATACGGACTAGCGGGCCTCAGTATTTT.

This clonotype has just a few counts. V and J are TRBV20-1 and TRBJ2-3; a weak D match, TRBD2 (6 bases). The germline gives CDR1 DFQATT, CDR2 SNEGSKA (reference sequence). The V end was cut by 0 bases, the J end by 0 bases, with 13 bases between. This CDR3 is built from 16 residues. The CDR3 DNA reads as TGCAGTGCTAGAGAGGACGGGGGAACTAGCACAGATACGCAGTATTTT. Translating gives CSAREDGGTSTDTQYF.

Only a few counts were recorded for this clonotype. This chain links TRBV19 with TRBJ1-5; TRBD1 matches at 7 bases. Germline CDR1 reads LNHDA; CDR2 reads SQIVND (reference sequence). Trimming at V came to 5 bases and at J to 6 bases, leaving 10 bases not matched to a gene. The CDR3 extends over 15 amino acids. For the CDR3, the DNA is TGTGCCAGTAGTCTGTATGAAGGGGGCCCTCAGCCCCAGCATTTT. Translating it yields CASSLYEGGPQPQHF.

The chain combines TRBV7-9 with TRBJ1-1; D remains ambiguous. Germline loops: CDR1 SEHNR, CDR2 FQNEAQ (reference sequence). V lost 4 bases, J lost 3 bases, and 15 bases lay in between. This CDR3 has 15 amino acids. CDR3 coding DNA: TGTGCCAGCAGCTCCGCACTATTCTCGGACACTGAAGCTTTCTTT. Protein sequence: CASSSALFSDTEAFF.

The CDR3 spells CASSRRNHGYTF. CDR3 nucleotide sequence: TGTGCCAGCAGTCGACGGAACCATGGCTACACCTTC. This chain uses TRBV12-3 or TRBV12-4 with TRBJ1-2; no firm D call. CDR3 length equals 12 residues. V lost 5 bases to trimming and J lost 6 bases, with 10 bases between them.

The J gene is TRBJ2-2, the V gene TRBV10-3; D possibly corresponds to TRBD1 (7 bases). Germline V gene lookup returns CDR1 ENHRY and CDR2 SYGVKD. The CDR3 is made up of 11 amino acids. Deletions cut 11 bases from V and 5 bases from J, with 9 bases between. Here the CDR3 DNA reads TGTGCCGCAGGGGGGACCGGGGAGCTGTTTTTT. Encoded protein: CAAGGTGELFF.